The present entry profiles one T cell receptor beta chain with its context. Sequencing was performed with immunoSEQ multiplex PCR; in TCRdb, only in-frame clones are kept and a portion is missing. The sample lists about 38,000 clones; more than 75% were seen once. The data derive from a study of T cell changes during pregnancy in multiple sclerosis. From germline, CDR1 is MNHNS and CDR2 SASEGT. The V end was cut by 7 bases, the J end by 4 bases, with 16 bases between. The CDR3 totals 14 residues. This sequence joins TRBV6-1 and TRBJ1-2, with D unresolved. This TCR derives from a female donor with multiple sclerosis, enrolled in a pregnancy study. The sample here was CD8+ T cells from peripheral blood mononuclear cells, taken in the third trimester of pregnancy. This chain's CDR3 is CASIHLEGFYGYTF. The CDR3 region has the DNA TGTGCCAGCATCCACCTTGAGGGATTCTATGGCTACACCTTC.